Reported below is one TCR beta chain. What it binds is not known. The CDR3 extends over 14 amino acids. V was clipped by 5 bases and J by 2 bases, with 13 bases between them. From germline, CDR1 is SGHNT and CDR2 YYREEE (reference sequence). This specimen comes from a study of OX40 agonist ivuxolimab in advanced cancers. Study as a whole: Clinicians treated patients with ivuxolimab, an agonistic anti-OX40 (CD134) antibody. Overall study findings and caveats: People who partly responded at 0.1-3.0 mg/kg had some of the least clonal expansion seen. There was clonal expansion of CD4+ and CD8+ blood T cells by week 6 at 0.1 to 3.0 mg/kg.

Clones were sequenced by immunoSEQ multiplex PCR, and TCRdb holds only the in-frame ones, with some missing. Among approximately 90,000 clones listed, 89% were seen once. This clonotype was sampled from an adult with an advanced solid tumor such as melanoma, head and neck, liver or kidney cancer. V gene TRBV5-4 combines with J gene TRBJ2-5; D is ambiguous. This specimen was CD4+ or CD8+ T cells sorted from blood, taken in a trial of the OX40 agonist ivuxolimab. DNA of the CDR3: TGTGCCAGCAGAGATGGTTCCAGGCAAGAGACCCAGTACTTC. Translated, it gives CASRDGSRQETQYF.